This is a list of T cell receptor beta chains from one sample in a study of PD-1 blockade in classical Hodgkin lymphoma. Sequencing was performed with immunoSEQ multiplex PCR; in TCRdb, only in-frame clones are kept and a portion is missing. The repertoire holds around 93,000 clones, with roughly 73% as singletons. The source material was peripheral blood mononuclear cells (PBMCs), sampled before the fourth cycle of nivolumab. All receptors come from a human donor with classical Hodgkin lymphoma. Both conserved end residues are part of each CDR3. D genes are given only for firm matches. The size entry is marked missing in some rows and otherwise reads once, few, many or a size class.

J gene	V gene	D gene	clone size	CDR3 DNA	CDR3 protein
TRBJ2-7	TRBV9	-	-	TGTGCCAGCAGCGTAGGGACCTACTACGAGCAGTACTTC	CASSVGTYYEQYF
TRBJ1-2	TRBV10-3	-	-	TGTGCCATCAGTGGGGATGCCTCTCAATCCTATGGCTACACCTTC	CAISGDASQSYGYTF
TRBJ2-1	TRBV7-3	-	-	TGTGCCAGCAGCTTAAACGGGAGACCCTACAATGAGCAGTTCTTC	CASSLNGRPYNEQFF
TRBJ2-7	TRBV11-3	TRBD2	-	TGTGCCAGCAGCCCCAGAGCTAGCGGCGAGCAGTACTTC	CASSPRASGEQYF
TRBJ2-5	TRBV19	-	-	TGTGCCAGTAGTATAGGGGGGGATGCAGAGACCCAGTACTTC	CASSIGGDAETQYF
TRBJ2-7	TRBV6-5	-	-	TGTGCCAGCAGTTACTCCGGGATGGGTTACGAGCAGTACTTC	CASSYSGMGYEQYF
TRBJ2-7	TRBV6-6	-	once	TGTGCCAGCAATTCGATCCGAAGGGGCTACGAGCAGTACTTC	CASNSIRRGYEQYF
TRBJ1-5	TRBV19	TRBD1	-	TGTGCCAGCAACAGCCCGGGCCAGGGGGGCAATCAGCCCCAGCATTTT	CASNSPGQGGNQPQHF
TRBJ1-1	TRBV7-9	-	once	TGTGCCAGCAGCGCTGACAGTGAAGCTTTCTTT	CASSADSEAFF
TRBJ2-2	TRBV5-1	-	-	TGCGCCAGCAGTCAATTTGCGAACACCGGGGAGCTGTTTTTT	CASSQFANTGELFF
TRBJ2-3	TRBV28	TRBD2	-	TGTGCCAGCAGCGCTCTAGCGGGAGGCGTGTATTTT	CASSALAGGVYF
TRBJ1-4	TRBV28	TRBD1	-	TGTGCCAGCAGTTTATCGGGACAGTTCAATGAAAAACTGTTTTTT	CASSLSGQFNEKLFF